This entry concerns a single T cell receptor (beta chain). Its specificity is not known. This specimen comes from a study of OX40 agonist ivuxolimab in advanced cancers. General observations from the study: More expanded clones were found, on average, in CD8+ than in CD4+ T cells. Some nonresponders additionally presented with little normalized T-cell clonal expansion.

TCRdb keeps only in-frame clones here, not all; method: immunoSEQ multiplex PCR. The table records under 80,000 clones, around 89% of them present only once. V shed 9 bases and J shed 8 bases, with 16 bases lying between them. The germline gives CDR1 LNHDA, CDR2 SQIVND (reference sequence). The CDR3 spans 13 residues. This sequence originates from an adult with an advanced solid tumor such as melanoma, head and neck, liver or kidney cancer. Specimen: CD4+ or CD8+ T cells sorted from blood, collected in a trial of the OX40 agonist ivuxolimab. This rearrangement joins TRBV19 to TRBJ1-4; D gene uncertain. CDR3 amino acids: CASRHQSGEKLFF. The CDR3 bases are TGTGCCAGCAGACACCAAAGTGGGGAAAAACTGTTTTTT.